The T cell receptor beta chain described here comes from a study of regulatory T cells in long-lasting Graves disease (dated by TCRdb to the early 2020s). Looking at the study overall: Antithyroid drugs had been taken for less than 3 months by newly diagnosed Graves' disease patients. Peripheral blood TCR sequencing and RNA sequencing compared persistent Graves' disease patients with newly diagnosed Graves' disease patients. The study took place in China and was registered as a clinical trial. A total of roughly 35 samples were covered by TCR sequencing, comprising some 13 persistent and around 20 newly diagnosed Graves' disease patients. Points the paper makes about the study in general: A larger number of public clonotypes was shared among persistent patients (about 2,700) than among newly diagnosed patients (about 990). Sequencing and analysis were restricted to the TCR beta chain. Lower TCR Shannon entropy and fewer highly expanded clones were observed in persistent Graves' disease patients than in newly diagnosed patients, which suggested clonal expansion. The study examined only peripheral blood because the primary lesion, thyroid tissue, could not be accessed. Preferential use of TRBV28, TRBJ1-2 and TRBJ2-5 was observed in persistent disease, whereas TRBV20-1 and TRBJ2-1 were favored in newly diagnosed disease. The authors noted that the small sample size was a limitation that may lower accuracy.

About this clonotype itself: No antigen is known for it. This probably arose from a read error, given a far larger clone one base away.

Libraries were constructed by multiplex PCR. For sequencing, an Illumina HiSeq 4000 was employed. CDR3 regions were amplified by Arm-PCR with iRepertoire HTBI primers to construct TCR beta libraries. Before sequencing, the PCR products underwent gel purification. As for the authors' bioinformatics: Gene usage analysis of CDR3 amino acid clonotypes relied on the 55 to 80 TRBV and around 13 TRBJ segments identified across samples. Filtered high-quality paired reads were merged into contigs using COPE and FqMerger. BLAST was used to align contigs to IMGT TRBV, TRBD and TRBJ reference genes, with CDR3 defined following IMGT. Highly expanded clones were defined as clonotypes with a frequency above 0.1%. Shannon entropy was used to measure repertoire diversity, and the Gini coefficient was used to measure V-J evenness. A clonotype was considered public if more than one individual shared it. Starting from the raw public reads, TCRdb applied fastp trimming at Q25, assembled clones with MiXCR and retained in-frame beta chains. Under each unique CDR3 protein, matching rows form one entry showing the most common genes and DNA. The V and J calls were determined by TCRdb, not by the authors. A total of a few hundred thousand distinct CDR3 sequences appear in this sample, around 20% of them only once. The ten largest clones capture about 15% of the sample.

Read against the paper, the sample's time point label means: newly diagnosed GD, antithyroid drugs for less than 3 months. RNA was extracted from PBMCs in TRIzol for both TCR sequencing and RNA sequencing. The diagnosis of Graves' disease followed American Thyroid Association guidelines. Patients were recruited from an endocrinology department in Xi'an, China. From each patient, around 8.3 milliliters of peripheral blood was collected into an EDTA anticoagulant tube. PBMCs were isolated by Ficoll Paque Plus density gradient separation without further T cell sorting. RNA quality was checked with an Agilent 2100 Bioanalyzer and agarose gel, and concentration with a NanoDrop 2000. CDR1 and CDR2 were assigned from the germline V gene as SGHTA and FQGTGA. The CDR3 runs 15 residues from the cysteine to the phenylalanine. Only the CDR3 DNA is retained, 45 bases long and in frame from the first base. Trimming at the junction amounts to 5 bases on V and 0 bases on J, and the germline ends lie 13 bases apart.

The V and J segments used are TRBV7-3 and TRBJ1-1; the D gene is perhaps TRBD1, on 5 matching bases. Sequencing used peripheral blood mononuclear cells (PBMCs), obtained at new diagnosis, from a patient treated with antithyroid drugs. This clonotype was obtained from a female donor with Graves disease. The CDR3 region: CASSPAGGMNTEAFF. In nucleotide form, the sequence is TGTGCCAGCAGCCCCGCCGGGGGGATGAACACTGAAGCTTTCTTT. The entire variable domain, with the stretches around the CDR3 drawn from the reference TRBV7-3 and TRBJ1-1 proteins, is GAGVSQTPSNKVTEKGKYVELRCDPISGHTALYWYRQSLGQGPEFLIYFQGTGAADDSGLPNDRFFAVRPEGSVSTLKIQRTERGDSAVYLCASSPAGGMNTEAFFGQGTRLTVV.